Detailed here is one T cell receptor beta chain. The data originate from a study of blood T cell repertoires in COVID-19. Study-level information: In each case, the material was cDNA or gDNA derived from T cells, B-cell-depleted T cells, or PBMCs.

Germline lookup yields CDR1 LNHDA and CDR2 SQIVND (reference sequence). The length of the CDR3 is 15 residues. Trimming took 6 bases from V and 2 from J; bases not matched to a gene: 6. Some clones are missing from TCRdb's copy, which holds only in-frame ones; the method was immunoSEQ multiplex PCR. The data hold about 99,000 clones, with around four fifths observed a single time. This chain uses TRBV19 with TRBJ2-1; TRBD2 matches at 8 bases. The TCR was taken from a man aged 60 to 75 with acute or convalescent COVID-19. The sample taken for sequencing was peripheral blood. The CDR3 here is CASRQPGLAYNEQFF. In nucleotides, the CDR3 is TGTGCCAGTAGACAACCGGGACTAGCCTACAATGAGCAGTTCTTC. Full variable domain (rest looked up from reference TRBV19 and TRBJ2-1): DGGITQSPKYLFRKEGQNVTLSCEQNLNHDAMYWYRQDPGQGLRLIYYSQIVNDFQKGDIAEGYSVSREKKESFPLTVTSAQKNPTAFYLCASRQPGLAYNEQFFGPGTRLTVL.